This T cell receptor beta chain was retrieved from a study of blood T cells in healthy people across ages (dated by TCRdb to the mid-2010s). Describing the broader study: Template switching captured roughly one uniquely barcoded TCR beta cDNA molecule per two T cells in model experiments. The donors were divided into four age groups: young (average approximately 17 years), middle-aged (approximately 41), aged (62) and long-lived (about 90). For two donors (one aged 18 to 30 and one aged 80 or older), the study analyzed two additional independent replicas of 1 million unique cDNA reads from the same blood draw. Age-related changes in TCR beta repertoire diversity were measured in the study by deep sequencing normalized with unique cDNA molecular identifiers. To avoid experimental bias, donors of different ages were randomly spread across the sequencing lanes. Summary of the overall study and its limitations: The CMV infection status of donors was not known, potentially confounding age-related changes in expanded clonotypes. Observed TCR beta diversity per million T cells fell roughly linearly with age, and a significant reduction was already apparent by age around 40. Because profiling used bulk unsorted PBMCs, naive and antigen-experienced compartments could not be compared conclusively. Compared with the aged group, the long-lived group had more naive CD4+ T cells, fewer expanded clones and increased TCR diversity, suggesting age selection. A strong correlation was found between observed TCR beta diversity and the percentage of naive T cells measured by flow cytometry. Estimates of total diversity from one million sequenced T cells were regarded as lower bounds and underestimates.

The library was produced with 5' RACE. Sequencing took place on an Illumina HiSeq 2500. The second PCR ran for about 7 to 11 cycles and used a J-beta primer mix along with a sample-barcoded 5' primer. A unique molecular identifier was introduced onto each TCR beta cDNA molecule by a template-switch 5' adaptor carrying 12 random nucleotides. At least 3 million CDR3-containing paired-end reads were obtained from each sample. All of the RNA was converted into first-strand cDNA using the Mint cDNA synthesis kit, with a TRBC-specific oligonucleotide serving as the primer. All cDNA was treated with uracil-DNA glycosylase and then went through a first 18-cycle PCR with the universal primers M1SS and BC2_uni_R. Per the source publication's procedure: Each sample was normalized by randomly selecting 1 million high-quality reads, each carrying a distinct molecular identifier. Instead of being binned into consensus sequences, reads that shared molecular identifiers were thrown out. MiTCR, run with a Q25 quality threshold and the strictest error-elimination algorithm, handled CDR3 identification, clonotype clustering and error correction. A nonparametric unseen species model with Euler transformation was used to estimate lower-bound total TCR beta diversity. TCRdb trimmed public reads at Q25 via fastp, called clones via MiXCR and kept in-frame beta chains. Every entry covers one CDR3 protein and lists the most common genes and DNA from its rows. In this record, the V and J calls reflect TCRdb's handling and not the investigators' own analysis. The sample table records around 790,000 distinct CDR3 sequences; under 45% of these occur just once. The top ten constitute roughly a fifth of the sample.

A remark on this clonotype: The target of this receptor is not known. There are no base qualities to consult, and no much larger clone falls within one base.

The CDR3 contains 14 residues, cysteine and phenylalanine counted. Only CDR3 DNA remains: 42 bases, in frame from the first base. CDR1 and CDR2 were assigned from the germline V gene as MNHEY and SVGAGI. V and J are trimmed by 1 base and 9 bases, and the gene matches miss 6 bases of the junction. Donors were about 36 systemically healthy Caucasian individuals from Russia aged roughly 6 to 95 years. Around 9.8 milliliters of peripheral blood were collected from each donor into EDTA-treated Vacutainer tubes. PBMCs were isolated by Ficoll-Paque density-gradient centrifugation, with at least 6 million obtained per sample. Total RNA was extracted from PBMCs with Trizol reagent, with at least 5.5 micrograms obtained per sample. The percentages of naive CD45RAhigh/CD27high T cells were determined by flow cytometry on a PBMC aliquot from every donor.

The sequenced material came from blood. The V and J genes are TRBV6-5 and TRBJ1-2, with 9 bases matching TRBD1. The TCR comes from a man between 60 and 75 years old in good health. The DNA sequence is TGTGCCAGCAGTTACTACGGGACAGGGTATCGCTACACCTTC. Its coded protein is CASSYYGTGYRYTF.